A single sample gave rise to the 17 T cell receptor beta chains below, sequenced in a study of tumor-infiltrating lymphocytes in primary liver carcinoma. With around 490 ng total RNA as template and a constant-region primer, TCR beta cDNA was made. Three nested multiplex PCR rounds of slightly modified ARM-PCR generated TCR beta libraries. The study ran its first two PCR rounds for approximately 10 cycles each, using TRBV1-TRBV30 forward primers and a C-beta reverse primer. TCRdb analysed the multiplex PCR reads with MiXCR anew, one entry per CDR3 protein. The data contain tens of thousands of distinct CDR3 sequences, about 72% of them singletons. The study co-extracted DNA and RNA from about 20-30 mg of unsorted bulk tissue. The sequenced sample consisted of liver tumor tissue from sampling region 4. Subset given: tumor region T4, right-lateral pole. These TCRs come from a man in his forties or fifties with primary liver carcinoma and hepatitis B virus infection.

A remark on this clonotype: Possible read error: a much larger clone is one base away. The V gene is TRBV28, the J gene TRBJ2-7, with a tentative D call TRBD2 (5 bases). The CDR3 is made up of 16 amino acids. Germline V gene lookup returns CDR1 MDHEN and CDR2 SYDVKM. The V and J ends lost 6 bases and 0 bases respectively, with 18 bases between them. In nucleotides, the CDR3 is TGTGCCAGCAGGGCTGCCTCCGGCGGAGGCTCCTACGAGCAGTACTTC. The encoded protein is CASRAASGGGSYEQYF.

Note on this clonotype: At one boundary the junction diverges from the germline segment, which might be a read error. The rearrangement links TRBV11-2 to TRBJ2-7; 13 positions match TRBD2. This CDR3 has 18 residues. Germline values: CDR1 SGHAT, CDR2 FQNNGV. CDR3 in amino acids: CAGSLSAELAGGGYEQYF. The CDR3, as DNA: TGTGCCGGCAGCTTATCCGCTGAACTAGCGGGAGGGGGGTACGAGCAGTACTTC.

As concerns this clonotype: Without the conserved terminal phenylalanine or tryptophan, this CDR3 likely stems from a read error. CDR3 in DNA: TGCGCCAGCAGCCGAGGGGGGGCGGCCTACGAGCAGTACATC. It translates to CASSRGGAAYEQYI. The chain recombines TRBV4-1 with TRBJ2-7; D possibly corresponds to TRBD2 (7 bases). The V end lost 4 bases, the J end lost 2 bases, and 12 bases lay between the germline ends. Per the germline V gene, CDR1 is MGHRA and CDR2 is YSYEKL. This CDR3 has 14 amino acids.

This sequence joins TRBV24-1 and TRBJ2-4; 11 bases line up with TRBD2. The CDR3 totals 20 residues. J gave up 0 bases and V 0 bases, and 9 bases lay outside the gene matches. Germline-derived CDR1 and CDR2 are KGHDR and SFDVKD. This chain's CDR3 is CATSDLLLSGRALAKNIQYF. The CDR3 region has the DNA TGTGCCACCAGTGATTTGCTCCTTAGCGGGAGGGCATTAGCCAAAAACATTCAGTACTTC.

Many counts were recorded for this clonotype. The genes are TRBV7-9 and TRBJ2-2; TRBD1 aligns across 8 bases. The germline V gene has CDR1 SEHNR and CDR2 FQNEAQ (reference sequence). The CDR3 has 15 residues. After removal of 1 base from V and 6 bases from J, the junction contained 4 bases not matched to a gene. The CDR3 reads CASSLGQGRAGELFF. CDR3 nucleotide sequence: TGTGCCAGCAGCTTAGGACAGGGGAGAGCCGGGGAGCTGTTTTTT.

With respect to this clonotype: Lacking the conserved final phenylalanine or tryptophan, this CDR3 likely reflects a read error. The chain links TRBV6-1 to TRBJ2-3; 8 bases fit TRBD2. CDR1 and CDR2 (germline): MNHNS, SASEGT. CDR3 length: 18 amino acids. CDR3 DNA: TGTGCCAGCAGTGAATCAGCTAGCGGGCCGTATAGCACAGATGCGCAGTATTAT. Its translation: CASSESASGPYSTDAQYY.

With regard to this clonotype: Because the CDR3 is missing its conserved closing phenylalanine or tryptophan, this is likely a read error. The rearrangement joins TRBV12-3 or TRBV12-4 to TRBJ2-1; D may be TRBD2 (6 bases). V lost 9 bases, J lost 2 bases, and 23 bases lay in between. The CDR3 loop spans 17 amino acids. The CDR3 nucleotides are TGTGCCAGAAGCTCGGTAAATCGGGAGAGGCCCTACAATGAGCAGTTCCTC. Protein product: CARSSVNRERPYNEQFL.

As concerns this clonotype: One end of the junction is discordant with germline, which a read error may explain. J is TRBJ2-6 and V is TRBV28; D remains ambiguous. Germline V gene lookup returns CDR1 MDHEN and CDR2 SYDVKM. The CDR3 is 16 amino acids. This CDR3 is CASKELDVAGPNILTF. The CDR3 region has the DNA TGTGCCAGCAAAGAGCTAGACGTGGCCGGGCCCAACATCCTGACTTTC. Using reference TRBV28 and TRBJ2-6 for the parts outside the CDR3, the full variable domain is DVKVTQSSRYLVKRTGEKVFLECVQDMDHENMFWYRQDPGLGLRLIYFSYDVKMKEKGDIPEGYSVSREKKERFSLILESASTNQTSMYLCASKELDVAGPNILTFGAGSRLTVL.

The chain uses TRBV6-1 and TRBJ2-3, with 10 bases matching TRBD1. CDR3 length equals 14 residues. Per the germline V gene, CDR1 is MNHNS and CDR2 is SASEGT. V lost 8 bases and J lost 4; bases outside the gene matches: 6. The CDR3 sequence is CASQDRGTSDTQYF. DNA for the CDR3: TGTGCCAGCCAGGACAGGGGGACGTCAGATACGCAGTATTTT.

The J gene is TRBJ2-5, the V gene TRBV6-6; 9 positions agree with TRBD2. The trim removed 4 bases at V and 9 bases at J, leaving 12 bases unmatched. The germline CDR1 and CDR2 sequences are MNHNY and SVGAGI (reference sequence). The CDR3 is 15 residues long. The CDR3 nucleotides read TGTGCCAGCAGTTGCGGGACTAGCTTTGGGGAGGCCCAGTACTTC. Residues: CASSCGTSFGEAQYF.

This chain links TRBV14 with TRBJ2-3; 13 nucleotides align to TRBD2. The CDR3 totals 15 residues. V shed 10 bases, J shed 5 bases, and the junction held 9 bases outside the gene matches. CDR1 and CDR2 from the germline V gene are SGHDN and FVKESK. CDR3: CANCQGTSGIDTQYF. The CDR3 coding sequence is TGTGCCAACTGCCAAGGGACTAGCGGGATAGATACGCAGTATTTT.

Worth noting for this clonotype: One junction end does not reproduce the germline sequence, and a read error may be involved. The rearrangement joins TRBV6-5 to TRBJ2-7; TRBD2 aligns across 8 bases. CDR1 is MNHEY, CDR2 SVGAGI, per germline. The CDR3 runs 14 residues. The CDR3 loop is CAISHREGRYEQYF. The CDR3 DNA is TGTGCCATCAGTCACCGGGAGGGCCGGTACGAGCAGTACTTC.

The sample holds one count of this clonotype. The V gene is TRBV5-1, the J gene TRBJ2-4; D not certain. The CDR3 contains 18 residues. V was trimmed by 7 bases and J by 5 bases, leaving 28 bases between them. CDR1 is SGHRS and CDR2 is YFSETQ in the germline V gene. In DNA form, the CDR3 reads TGCGCCAGCCGCCTATGGTACTGGGCTCCAACACAGCAAAACATTCAGTACTTC. Protein product: CASRLWYWAPTQQNIQYF.

With respect to this clonotype: With a much larger clone just one base away, this may be a read error. The chain has TRBV2 and TRBJ2-7, with D uncertain. From germline, CDR1 is SNHLY and CDR2 FYNNEI. There are 13 residues in the CDR3. DNA of the CDR3: TGTGCCAGCGGTGATAGGCAGTCCTACGAGCATTACTTC. This codes for CASGDRQSYEHYF.

Details on this clonotype: A read error may produce the germline difference seen at one junction end. The chain carries TRBV6-6 and TRBJ2-1; D remains unclear. The germline V gene encodes CDR1 MNHNY and CDR2 SVGAGI (reference sequence). The CDR3 is 14 residues long. The CDR3 DNA sequence: TGTTCCAGAATGAACCTGCACTCCTACAATGAGCACTTCTTC. Its protein product is CSRMNLHSYNEHFF.

Notes on this clonotype: With a much larger clone just one base away, this may be a read error. The chain couples TRBV30 to TRBJ1-6; TRBD1 is a possible D gene (5 bases). CDR3 length: 12 residues. The germline V and J ends were trimmed by 5 bases and 8 bases, with 10 bases remaining between them. Germline V gene sequence: CDR1 GTSNPN, CDR2 SVGIG (reference sequence). CDR3 residues: CAWDSRDSPLHF. CDR3 in DNA: TGTGCCTGGGACAGTAGGGATTCACCCCTCCACTTT.

This clonotype was counted at least ten times. The rearrangement joins TRBV29-1 to TRBJ2-1; 11 nucleotides agree with TRBD2. Germline V lookup: CDR1 SQVTM, CDR2 ANQGSEA. The CDR3 loop spans 19 amino acids. V was pared by 3 bases and J by 3 bases, with 16 bases of the junction left unmatched. The CDR3 DNA reads as TGCAGCGTTGAGGGAGGAGTCCGGCTAGCGGGAGGTCTCTACAATGAGCAGTTCTTC. Translated: CSVEGGVRLAGGLYNEQFF.